The clone carrying this T cell receptor (beta chain) was counted a few times. The antigen remains undetermined. This entry comes from a study of T cells in Graves' hyperthyroidism and ophthalmopathy. Whole-study results and caveats: Blood shared most expanded thyroid clonotypes above 0.001.

Amplified TCR beta CDR3 regions derived from RNA transcripts. An initial round of RT-PCR targeting the TCR CDR3 relied on the HTBI primer set. From the multiplex PCR reads, TCRdb called clonotypes with MiXCR, one entry per CDR3 protein. The repertoire holds fewer than 350,000 distinct CDR3 sequences, with approximately 18% as singletons. Clinical Activity Scores of at least 3, NOSPECS grades of at least 4 and durations under 3 months characterized ophthalmopathy patients. This receptor was taken from a man in his fifties with Graves' ophthalmopathy. The sequencing sample was made of blood.

CDR3 nucleotide sequence: TGCAGTGCCCGCCCGACGTCTAGCGTGAGCTCCTACGAGCAGTACTTC. It is translated as CSARPTSSVSSYEQYF. V gene TRBV20-1 combines with J gene TRBJ2-7; the D gene is possibly TRBD2 (6 bases). Germline CDR1 reads DFQATT; CDR2 reads SNEGSKA (reference sequence). The CDR3 covers 16 residues. Trimming removed 6 bases at V and 0 bases at J, with 21 bases between.